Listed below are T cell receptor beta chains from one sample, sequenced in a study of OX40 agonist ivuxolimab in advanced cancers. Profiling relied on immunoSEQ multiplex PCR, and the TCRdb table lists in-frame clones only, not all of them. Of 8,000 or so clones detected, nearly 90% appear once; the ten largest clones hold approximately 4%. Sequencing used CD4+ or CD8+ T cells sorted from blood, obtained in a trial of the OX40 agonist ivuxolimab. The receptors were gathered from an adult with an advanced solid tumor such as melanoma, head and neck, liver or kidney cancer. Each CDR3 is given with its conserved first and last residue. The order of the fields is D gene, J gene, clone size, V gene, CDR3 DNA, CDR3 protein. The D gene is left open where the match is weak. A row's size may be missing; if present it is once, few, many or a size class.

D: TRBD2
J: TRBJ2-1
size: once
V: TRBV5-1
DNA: TGCGCCAGCAGCTTGGCCGCTAGCGGGCTCTACAATGAGCAGTTCTTC
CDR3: CASSLAASGLYNEQFF

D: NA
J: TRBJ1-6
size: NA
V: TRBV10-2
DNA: TGCGCCAGCAGTCCGACCTGGGATAATTCACCCCTCCACTTT
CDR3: CASSPTWDNSPLHF

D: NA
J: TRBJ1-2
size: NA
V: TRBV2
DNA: TGTGCCAGCAGTGTAGGGGTCGGTTCTAACTATGGCTACACCTTC
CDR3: CASSVGVGSNYGYTF

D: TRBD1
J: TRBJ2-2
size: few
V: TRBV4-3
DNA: TGCGCCAGCAGCCATGGACAGGGAGGCTCCGGGGAGCTGTTTTTT
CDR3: CASSHGQGGSGELFF

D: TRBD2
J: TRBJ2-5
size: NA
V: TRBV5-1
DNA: TGCGCCAGCAGCAGACTAGCGGGGACTCAAGAGACCCAGTACTTC
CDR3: CASSRLAGTQETQYF

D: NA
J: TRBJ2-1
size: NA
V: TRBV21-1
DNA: TGTGCCAGCAGCAAGGGGGGTGATCGCGGGAGCGATCGGAATGAGCAGTTCTTC
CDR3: CASSKGGDRGSDRNEQFF

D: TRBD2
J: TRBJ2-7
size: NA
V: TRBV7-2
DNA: TGTGCCAGCAGCTTATCCCCCACTAGCGGGATTTACGAGCAGTACTTC
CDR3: CASSLSPTSGIYEQYF

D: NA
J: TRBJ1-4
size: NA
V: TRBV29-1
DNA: TGCAGCGTTGTATCGCCTACTAATGAAAAACTGTTTTTT
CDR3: CSVVSPTNEKLFF

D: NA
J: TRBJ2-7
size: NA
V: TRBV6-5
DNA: TGTGCCAGCAGCCCCCAGGGGGGCGAGCAGTACTTC
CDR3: CASSPQGGEQYF

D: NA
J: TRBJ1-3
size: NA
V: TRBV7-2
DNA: TGTGCCAGCAGCTTTAGGCACAGCTCTGGAAACACCATATATTTT
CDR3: CASSFRHSSGNTIYF

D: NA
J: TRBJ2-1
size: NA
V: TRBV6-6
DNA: TGTGCCAGCAGTTACCGGGAGCGCCGAGAGATTAATGAGCAGTTCTTC
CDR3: CASSYRERREINEQFF

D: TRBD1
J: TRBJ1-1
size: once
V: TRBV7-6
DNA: TGTGCCAGCAGCCAGGGGACAGGAAGCTCTGAAGCTTTCTTT
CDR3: CASSQGTGSSEAFF

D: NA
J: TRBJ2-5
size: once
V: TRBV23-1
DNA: TGCGCCAGCAGTCAGGGGGGACAAGAGACCCAGTACTTC
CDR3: CASSQGGQETQYF

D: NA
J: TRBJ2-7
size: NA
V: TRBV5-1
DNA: TGCGCCAGTTGTCAGGGTCAACTTTCCTACGAGCAGTACTTC
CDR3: CASCQGQLSYEQYF

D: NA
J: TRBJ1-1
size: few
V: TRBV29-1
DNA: TGCAGCGTTGAAGGACAGACGAACACTGAAGCTTTCTTT
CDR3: CSVEGQTNTEAFF

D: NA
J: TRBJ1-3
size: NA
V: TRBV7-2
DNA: TGTGCCAGCAGAGCCGGGACAAGCTCTGGAAACACCATATATTTT
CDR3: CASRAGTSSGNTIYF

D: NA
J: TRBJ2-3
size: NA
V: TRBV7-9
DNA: TGTGCCAGCAGCCTACAGAGCACAGATACGCAGTATTTT
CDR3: CASSLQSTDTQYF

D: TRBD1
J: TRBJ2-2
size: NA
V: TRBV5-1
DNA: TGCGCCAGCTCAAAGGGGCAGGGGGCATATGGCGGGGAGCTGTTTTTT
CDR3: CASSKGQGAYGGELFF

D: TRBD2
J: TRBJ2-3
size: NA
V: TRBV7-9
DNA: TGTGCCAGCAGCTTAACCCCGGGACTAGGAACAGATACGCAGTATTTT
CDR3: CASSLTPGLGTDTQYF

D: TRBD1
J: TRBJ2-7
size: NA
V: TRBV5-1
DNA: TGCGCCAGCAGCTGGGACAGTCTGACCTACGAGCAGTACTTC
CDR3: CASSWDSLTYEQYF

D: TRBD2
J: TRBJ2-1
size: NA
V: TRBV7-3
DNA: TGTGCCAGCAGCTTAACACGGCGGGAGTTCGATGAGCAGTTCTTC
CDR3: CASSLTRREFDEQFF

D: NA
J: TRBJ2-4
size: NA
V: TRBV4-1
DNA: TGCGCCAGCAGCCAAGAAAGGACAAGGGGAAACATTCAGTACTTC
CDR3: CASSQERTRGNIQYF

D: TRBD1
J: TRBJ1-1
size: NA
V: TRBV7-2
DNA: TGTGCCAGCAGCAACTGGGACAGAGGCACTGAAGCTTTCTTT
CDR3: CASSNWDRGTEAFF

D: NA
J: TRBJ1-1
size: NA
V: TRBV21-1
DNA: TGTGCCAGCAGCAAAGGTGGACGGCCGATCCCTGAAGCTTTCTTT
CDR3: CASSKGGRPIPEAFF

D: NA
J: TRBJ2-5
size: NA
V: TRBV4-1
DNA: TGCGCCAGCAGCCAAGCCCTCCCATTGGGACGGGAGACCCAGTACTTC
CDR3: CASSQALPLGRETQYF

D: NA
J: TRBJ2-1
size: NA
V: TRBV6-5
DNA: TGTGCCAGCAGCCGAGGGGACTTCTACAATGAGCAGTTCTTC
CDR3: CASSRGDFYNEQFF

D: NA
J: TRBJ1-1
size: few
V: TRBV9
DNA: TGTGCCAGCAGCGTACTGGATAGCACTGAAGCTTTCTTT
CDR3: CASSVLDSTEAFF

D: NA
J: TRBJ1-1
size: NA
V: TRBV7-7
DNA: TGTGCTAGCAGCCCCCTTGCCACAGGGAACACTGAAGCTTTCTTT
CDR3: CASSPLATGNTEAFF

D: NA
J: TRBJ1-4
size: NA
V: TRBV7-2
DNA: TGTGCCAGCAGCTCGGGGCTGAATGAAAAACTGTTTTTT
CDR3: CASSSGLNEKLFF

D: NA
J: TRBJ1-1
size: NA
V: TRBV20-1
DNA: TGCAGTGCTAGGGCGAACACTGAAGCTTTCTTT
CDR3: CSARANTEAFF

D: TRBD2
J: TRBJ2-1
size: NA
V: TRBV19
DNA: TGTGCCAGTAGTCCCCTAGTAACGGGAGGGCCGCTCAATGAGCAGTTCTTC
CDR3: CASSPLVTGGPLNEQFF

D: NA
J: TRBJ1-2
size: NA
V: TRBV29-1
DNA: TGCAGCGTTCCCCCGGTGAGGGGCTATGGCTACACCTTC
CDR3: CSVPPVRGYGYTF

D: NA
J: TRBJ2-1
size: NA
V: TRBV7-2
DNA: TGTGCCAGCAGGAATGGAGTACAAGGGGGTTACAATGAGCAGTTCTTC
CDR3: CASRNGVQGGYNEQFF

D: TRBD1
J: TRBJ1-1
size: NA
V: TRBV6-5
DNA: TGTGCCAGCAGACCTCGAGGGGGCCCGGACGAAGCTTTCTTT
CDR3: CASRPRGGPDEAFF

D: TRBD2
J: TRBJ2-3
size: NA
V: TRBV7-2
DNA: TGTGCCAGCAGCTTAGCGTTGGCTAGCGGGAGGAGGCAGTATTTT
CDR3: CASSLALASGRRQYF

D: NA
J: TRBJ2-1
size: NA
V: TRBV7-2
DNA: TGTGCCAGCAGCTCGTCTACTAGTAATGAGCAGTTCTTC
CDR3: CASSSSTSNEQFF

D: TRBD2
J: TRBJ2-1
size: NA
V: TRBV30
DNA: TGTGCCTGGAGTGGTAGGGCTAGCGGGGGACACAATGAGCAGTTCTTC
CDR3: CAWSGRASGGHNEQFF

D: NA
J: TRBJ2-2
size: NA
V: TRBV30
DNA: TGTGCCTGGGGAAGGACGAGGAACACCGGGGAGCTGTTTTTT
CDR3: CAWGRTRNTGELFF

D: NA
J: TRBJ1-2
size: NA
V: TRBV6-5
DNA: TGTGCCAGCAGTTACTCACCAGGGGTTAGCTATGGCTACACCTTC
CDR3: CASSYSPGVSYGYTF

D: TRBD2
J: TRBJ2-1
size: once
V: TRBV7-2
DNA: TGTGCCAGCAGCCCCGGGACTAGCGGGATATATGAGCAGTTCTTC
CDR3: CASSPGTSGIYEQFF

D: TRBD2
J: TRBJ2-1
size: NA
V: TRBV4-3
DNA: TGCGCCAGCAGCCCGAGACTAGCGGGAGTCTCATACTATAGCGGCTACTACAATGAGCAGTTCTTC
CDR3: CASSPRLAGVSYYSGYYNEQFF

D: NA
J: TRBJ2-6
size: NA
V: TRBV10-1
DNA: TGCGCCAGCAGTCCAGTCAAAGACGCACAAAGTCGGGCCAACGTCCTGACTTTC
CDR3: CASSPVKDAQSRANVLTF

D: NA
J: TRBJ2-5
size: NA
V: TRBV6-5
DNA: TGTGCCAGCAGTTACTCGGGGGAGACCCAGTACTTC
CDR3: CASSYSGETQYF

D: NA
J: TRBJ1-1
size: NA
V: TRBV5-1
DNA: TGCGCCAGCAGTCGAGGCAGGGGCGGGGTGAACACTGAAGCTTTCTTT
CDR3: CASSRGRGGVNTEAFF

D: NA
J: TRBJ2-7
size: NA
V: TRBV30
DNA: TGTGCCTGGAGTCCCCTAGCTTTCCACTACGAGCAGTACTTC
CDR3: CAWSPLAFHYEQYF

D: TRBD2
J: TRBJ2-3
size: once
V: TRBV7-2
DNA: TGTGCCAGCAGCCCGCCGGGACTAGCGGGAGGCGGGGGTACGCAGTATTTT
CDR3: CASSPPGLAGGGGTQYF

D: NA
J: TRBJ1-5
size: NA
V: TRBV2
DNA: TGTGCCAGCAGTGACTGGGGCCACAATCAGCCCCAGCATTTT
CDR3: CASSDWGHNQPQHF

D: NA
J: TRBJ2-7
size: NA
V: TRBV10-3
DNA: TGTGCCATCAGTGAGGGGAATGCCTACGAGCAGTACTTC
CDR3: CAISEGNAYEQYF

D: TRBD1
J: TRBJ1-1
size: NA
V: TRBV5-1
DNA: TGCGCCAGCAGACACGGACAGGGGAACACTGAAGCTTTCTTT
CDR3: CASRHGQGNTEAFF